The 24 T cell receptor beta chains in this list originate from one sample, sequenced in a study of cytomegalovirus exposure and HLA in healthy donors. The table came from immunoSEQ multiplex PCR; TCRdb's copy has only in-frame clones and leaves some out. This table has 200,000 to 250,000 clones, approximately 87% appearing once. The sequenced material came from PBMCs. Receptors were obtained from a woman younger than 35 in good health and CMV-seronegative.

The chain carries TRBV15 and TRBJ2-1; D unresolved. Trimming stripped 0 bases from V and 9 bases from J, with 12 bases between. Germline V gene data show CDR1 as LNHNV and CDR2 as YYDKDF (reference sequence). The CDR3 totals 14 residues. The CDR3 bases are TGTGCCACCAGCAGAGAATCGGGCAGTGGTGAGCAGTTCTTC. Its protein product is CATSRESGSGEQFF.

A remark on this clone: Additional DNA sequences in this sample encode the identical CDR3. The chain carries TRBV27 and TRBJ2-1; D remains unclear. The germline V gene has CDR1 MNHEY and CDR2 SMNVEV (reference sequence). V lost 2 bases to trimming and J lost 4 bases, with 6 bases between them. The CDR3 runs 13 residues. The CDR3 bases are TGTGCCAGCAGTTTAAACACGTACAATGAGCAGTTCTTC. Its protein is CASSLNTYNEQFF.

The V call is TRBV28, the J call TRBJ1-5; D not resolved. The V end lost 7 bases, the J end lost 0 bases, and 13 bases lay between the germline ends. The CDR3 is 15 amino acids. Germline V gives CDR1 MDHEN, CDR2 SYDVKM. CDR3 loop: CASKKSRYSNQPQHF. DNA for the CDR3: TGTGCCAGCAAAAAATCAAGGTATAGCAATCAGCCCCAGCATTTT.

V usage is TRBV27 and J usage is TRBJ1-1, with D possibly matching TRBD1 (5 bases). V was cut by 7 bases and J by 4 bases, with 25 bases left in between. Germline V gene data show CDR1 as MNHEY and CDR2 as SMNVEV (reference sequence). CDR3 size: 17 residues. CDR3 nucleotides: TGTGCCAGCACTCGAATCGGGGCGTTTACCTTGAGCACTGAAGCTTTCTTT. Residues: CASTRIGAFTLSTEAFF.

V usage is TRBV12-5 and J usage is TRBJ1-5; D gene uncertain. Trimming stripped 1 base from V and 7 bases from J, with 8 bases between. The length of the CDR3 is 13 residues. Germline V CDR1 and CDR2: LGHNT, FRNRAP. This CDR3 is CASGLASVQPQHF. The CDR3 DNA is TGTGCTAGTGGTTTGGCTTCCGTCCAGCCCCAGCATTTT.

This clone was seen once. The CDR3 is CASRGTGSASEYF. Here the CDR3 DNA reads TGTGCCAGCAGGGGGACAGGGAGCGCCTCGGAGTACTTC. V and J are TRBV2 and TRBJ2-7; 9 bases are shared with TRBD1. CDR1 is SNHLY, CDR2 FYNNEI, per germline. V was pared by 6 bases and J by 11 bases, with 11 bases of the junction left unmatched. The CDR3 length is 13 residues.

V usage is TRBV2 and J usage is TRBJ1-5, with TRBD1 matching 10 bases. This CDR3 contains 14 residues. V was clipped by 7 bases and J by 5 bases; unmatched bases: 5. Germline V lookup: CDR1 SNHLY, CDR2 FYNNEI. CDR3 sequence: CASTLTGGDQPQHF. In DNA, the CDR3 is TGTGCCAGCACCTTGACAGGGGGCGATCAGCCCCAGCATTTT.

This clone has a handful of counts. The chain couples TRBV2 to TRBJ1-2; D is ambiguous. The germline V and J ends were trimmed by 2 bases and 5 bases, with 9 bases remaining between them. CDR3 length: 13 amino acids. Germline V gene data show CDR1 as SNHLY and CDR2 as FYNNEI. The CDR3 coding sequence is TGTGCCAGCAGTGAAATGACTTCATATGGCTACACCTTC. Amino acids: CASSEMTSYGYTF.

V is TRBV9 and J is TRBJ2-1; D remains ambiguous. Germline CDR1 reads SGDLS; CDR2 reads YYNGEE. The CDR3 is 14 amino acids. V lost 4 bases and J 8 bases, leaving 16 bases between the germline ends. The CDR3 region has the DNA TGTGCCAGCAGCAAAAGACTCGCCCTACATGAGCAGTTCTTC. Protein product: CASSKRLALHEQFF.

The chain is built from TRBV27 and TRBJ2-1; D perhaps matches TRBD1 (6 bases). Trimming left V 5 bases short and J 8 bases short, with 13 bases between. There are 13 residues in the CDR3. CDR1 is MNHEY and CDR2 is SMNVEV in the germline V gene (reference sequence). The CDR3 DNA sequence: TGTGCCAGCAGTACCCTCCACAGGGATGAGCAGTTCTTC. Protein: CASSTLHRDEQFF.

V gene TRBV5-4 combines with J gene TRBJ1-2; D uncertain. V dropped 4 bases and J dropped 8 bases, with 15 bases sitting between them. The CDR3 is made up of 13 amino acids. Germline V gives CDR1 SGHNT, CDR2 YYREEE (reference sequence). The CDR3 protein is CASSEDAPMGYTF. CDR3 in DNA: TGTGCCAGCAGCGAGGACGCGCCCATGGGCTACACCTTC.

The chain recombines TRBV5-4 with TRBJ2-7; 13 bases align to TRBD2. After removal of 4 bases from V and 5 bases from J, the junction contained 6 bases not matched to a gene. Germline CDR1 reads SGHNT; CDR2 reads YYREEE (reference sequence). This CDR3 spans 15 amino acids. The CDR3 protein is CASSKGLAGINEQYF. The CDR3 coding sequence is TGTGCCAGCAGCAAGGGACTAGCGGGAATCAACGAGCAGTACTTC.

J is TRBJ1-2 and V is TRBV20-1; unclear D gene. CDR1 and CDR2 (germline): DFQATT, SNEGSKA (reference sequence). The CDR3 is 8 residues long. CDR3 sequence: CRIGGYTF. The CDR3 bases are TGCAGAATTGGTGGCTACACCTTC.

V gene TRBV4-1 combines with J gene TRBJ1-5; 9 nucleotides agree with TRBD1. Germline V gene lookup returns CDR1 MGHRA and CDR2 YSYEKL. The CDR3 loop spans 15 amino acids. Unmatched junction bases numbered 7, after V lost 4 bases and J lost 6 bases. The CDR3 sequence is CASSLGGTGLQPQHF. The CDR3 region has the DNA TGCGCCAGCAGCCTCGGAGGGACAGGGCTTCAGCCCCAGCATTTT.

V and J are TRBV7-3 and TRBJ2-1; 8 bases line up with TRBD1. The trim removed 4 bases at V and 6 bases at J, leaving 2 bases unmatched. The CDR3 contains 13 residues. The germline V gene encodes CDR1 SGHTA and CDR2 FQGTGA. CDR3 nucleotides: TGTGCCAGCAGCTCCGACAGGGGCAATGAGCAGTTCTTC. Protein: CASSSDRGNEQFF.

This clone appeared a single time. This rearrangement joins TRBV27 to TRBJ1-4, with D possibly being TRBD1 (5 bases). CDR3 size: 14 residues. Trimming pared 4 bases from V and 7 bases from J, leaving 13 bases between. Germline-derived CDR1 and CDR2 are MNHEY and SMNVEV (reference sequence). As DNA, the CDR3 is TGTGCCAGCAGTTGGGGGGGAGGGCGTGAAAAACTGTTTTTT. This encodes CASSWGGGREKLFF.

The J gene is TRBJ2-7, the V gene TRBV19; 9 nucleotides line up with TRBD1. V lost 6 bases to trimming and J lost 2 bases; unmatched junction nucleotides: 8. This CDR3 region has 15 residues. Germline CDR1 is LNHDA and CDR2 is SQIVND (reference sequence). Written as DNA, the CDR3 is TGTGCCAGTAGGTCACAGGGGGCGCTTACCTACGAGCAGTACTTC. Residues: CASRSQGALTYEQYF.

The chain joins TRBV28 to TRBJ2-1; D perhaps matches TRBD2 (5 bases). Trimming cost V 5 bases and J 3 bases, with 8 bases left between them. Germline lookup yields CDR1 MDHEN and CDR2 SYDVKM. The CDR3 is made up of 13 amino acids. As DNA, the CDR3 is TGTGCCAGCAGTGTAGCGAGCTACAATGAGCAGTTCTTC. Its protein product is CASSVASYNEQFF. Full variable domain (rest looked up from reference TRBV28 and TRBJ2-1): DVKVTQSSRYLVKRTGEKVFLECVQDMDHENMFWYRQDPGLGLRLIYFSYDVKMKEKGDIPEGYSVSREKKERFSLILESASTNQTSMYLCASSVASYNEQFFGPGTRLTVL.

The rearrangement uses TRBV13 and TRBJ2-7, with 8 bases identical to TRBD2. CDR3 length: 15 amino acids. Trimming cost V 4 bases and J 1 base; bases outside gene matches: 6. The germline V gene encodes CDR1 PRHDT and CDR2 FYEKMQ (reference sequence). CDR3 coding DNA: TGTGCCAGCAGCTCCGTAGCGGGAAGTTCCTACGAGCAGTACTTC. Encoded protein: CASSSVAGSSYEQYF.

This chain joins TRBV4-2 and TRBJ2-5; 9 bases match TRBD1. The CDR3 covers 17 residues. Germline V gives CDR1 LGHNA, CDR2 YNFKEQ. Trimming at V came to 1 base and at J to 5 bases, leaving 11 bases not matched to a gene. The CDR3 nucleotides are TGTGCCAGCAGCCAAGGGACAACCGGGACAGGGTACGAGACCCAGTACTTC. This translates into CASSQGTTGTGYETQYF.

This CDR3 reads CASGHGESSYNEQFF. The CDR3 DNA reads TGTGCCAGCGGACACGGGGAAAGCTCCTACAATGAGCAGTTCTTC. The chain carries TRBV2 and TRBJ2-1; D could derive from TRBD1 or TRBD2 (5 bases each). CDR3 length: 15 amino acids. The V end was cut by 8 bases, the J end by 0 bases, with 14 bases between. Germline V CDR1 and CDR2: SNHLY, FYNNEI.

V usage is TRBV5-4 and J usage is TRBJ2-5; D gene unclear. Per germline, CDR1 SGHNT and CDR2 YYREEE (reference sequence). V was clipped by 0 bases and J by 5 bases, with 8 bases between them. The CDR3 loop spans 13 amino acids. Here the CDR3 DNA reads TGTGCCAGCAGCTTGGAGGGTTGGGAGACCCAGTACTTC. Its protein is CASSLEGWETQYF. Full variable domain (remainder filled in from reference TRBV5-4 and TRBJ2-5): ETGVTQSPTHLIKTRGQQVTLRCSSQSGHNTVSWYQQALGQGPQFIFQYYREEENGRGNFPPRFSGLQFPNYSSELNVNALELDDSALYLCASSLEGWETQYFGPGTRLLVL.

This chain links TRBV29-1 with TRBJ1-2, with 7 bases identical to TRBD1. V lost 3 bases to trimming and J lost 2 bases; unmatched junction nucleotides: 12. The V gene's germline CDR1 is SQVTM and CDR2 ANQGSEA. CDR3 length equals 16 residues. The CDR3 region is CSVENPTGQLNYGYTF. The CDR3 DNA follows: TGCAGCGTTGAGAATCCCACGGGACAGCTGAACTATGGCTACACCTTC.

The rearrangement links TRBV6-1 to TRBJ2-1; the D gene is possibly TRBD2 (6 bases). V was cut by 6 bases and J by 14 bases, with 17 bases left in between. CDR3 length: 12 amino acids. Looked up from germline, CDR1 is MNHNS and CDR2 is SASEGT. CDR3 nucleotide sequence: TGTGCCAGCAGACTCAAGCGGGCCCGGGAGTTCTTC. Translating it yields CASRLKRAREFF.